Listed below are T cell receptor beta chains from one sample, sequenced in a study of control samples from healthy donors and cancer patients. Clones were sequenced by immunoSEQ multiplex PCR, and TCRdb holds only the in-frame ones, with some missing. The sample has roughly 150,000 clones, just over 85% seen once. Sample: blood. These receptors were obtained from a man between 18 and 35 years old in good health. Each CDR3 is given with its conserved first and last residue. D genes are given only for firm matches. Clone size appears in some rows only: once, few, many, or a class for an expanded clone.

clone_size j_call d_call v_call cdr3_aa cdr3_nt
few TRBJ1-2 . TRBV5-4 CASSRSATDPYGYTF TGTGCCAGCAGCAGATCCGCGACGGACCCCTATGGCTACACCTTC
few TRBJ2-3 . TRBV7-9 CASGHTDTQYF TGTGCCAGCGGTCACACAGATACGCAGTATTTT
. TRBJ1-4 . TRBV9 CASSVDPAGVGEKLFF TGTGCCAGCAGCGTCGACCCGGCGGGGGTAGGCGAAAAACTGTTTTTT
. TRBJ2-5 . TRBV3-1/TRBV3-2 CASSQDWRGTQYF TGTGCCAGCAGCCAAGACTGGAGGGGGACCCAGTACTTC
. TRBJ1-6 . TRBV19 CASSIGVGTYNSPLHF TGTGCCAGTAGTATAGGCGTTGGCACCTATAATTCACCCCTCCACTTT
. TRBJ1-2 TRBD1 TRBV7-2 CASTADRGFGYTF TGTGCCAGCACCGCAGACAGGGGGTTTGGCTACACCTTC
. TRBJ1-6 TRBD1 TRBV27 CASSLSAGGYNSPLHF TGTGCCAGCAGTTTATCGGCAGGGGGATATAATTCACCCCTCCACTTT
. TRBJ1-5 . TRBV10-3 CAISESPQGSNQPQHF TGTGCCATCAGTGAGTCGCCCCAGGGTAGCAATCAGCCCCAGCATTTT
. TRBJ2-1 . TRBV4-3 CASSQDLRSEQFF TGCGCCAGCAGCCAAGATTTGCGGTCCGAGCAGTTCTTC
. TRBJ2-3 TRBD2 TRBV7-3 CASSRGTSGGDTQYF TGTGCCAGCAGCCGAGGGACTAGCGGGGGGGATACGCAGTATTTT
. TRBJ2-7 TRBD2 TRBV6-6 CASSYSLAGGGEQYF TGTGCCAGCAGTTACTCTCTAGCGGGGGGGGGAGAGCAGTACTTC
. TRBJ1-5 . TRBV30 CAWSPGSNQPQHF TGTGCCTGGAGCCCAGGAAGCAATCAGCCCCAGCATTTT
. TRBJ1-6 TRBD1 TRBV5-5 CASSLYSSGRGRDSPLHF TGTGCCAGCAGCTTGTATTCGTCAGGCAGGGGGCGAGATTCACCCCTCCACTTT
. TRBJ2-3 TRBD2 TRBV27 CASSRDPLAGVSTDTQYF TGTGCCAGCAGTCGTGACCCGCTAGCGGGGGTTAGCACAGATACGCAGTATTTT
. TRBJ2-1 . TRBV5-1 CASSLGSESYNEQFF TGCGCCAGCAGCTTGGGTTCGGAATCCTACAATGAGCAGTTCTTC
. TRBJ1-2 . TRBV28 CASSQTLGRVGGYTF TGTGCCAGCAGCCAGACTTTGGGGAGGGTGGGTGGCTACACCTTC
once TRBJ2-5 . TRBV11-3 CASSLGGGETQYF TGTGCCAGCAGCTTGGGAGGGGGGGAGACCCAGTACTTC
. TRBJ1-1 . TRBV7-3 CASSVLRGTEAFF TGTGCCAGCAGCGTGCTGCGGGGGACTGAAGCTTTCTTT
. TRBJ1-1 TRBD1 TRBV19 CASSIATGAMNTEAFF TGTGCCAGTAGTATAGCAACAGGGGCGATGAACACTGAAGCTTTCTTT
. TRBJ2-5 . TRBV28 CASSLSLMTQYF TGTGCCAGCAGTTTATCCCTTATGACCCAGTACTTC
. TRBJ1-1 . TRBV5-1 CASSLTIGGNTEAFF TGCGCCAGCAGCTTGACCATAGGGGGGAACACTGAAGCTTTCTTT
. TRBJ2-3 TRBD2 TRBV6-4 CASSVTSGGKDTQYF TGTGCCAGCAGTGTGACTAGCGGGGGGAAGGATACGCAGTATTTT
once TRBJ2-5 . TRBV11-2 CASSPKETQYF TGTGCCAGCAGCCCTAAAGAGACCCAGTACTTC
. TRBJ1-4 . TRBV23-1 CASRPTGRNEKLFF TGCGCCAGCAGGCCTACAGGACGAAATGAAAAACTGTTTTTT
. TRBJ1-1 . TRBV7-9 CASSPWTANTEAFF TGTGCCAGCAGCCCGTGGACGGCGAACACTGAAGCTTTCTTT
. TRBJ2-1 . TRBV15 CATSRDQEPYNEQFF TGTGCCACCAGCAGAGATCAGGAGCCGTACAATGAGCAGTTCTTC
once TRBJ2-3 TRBD2 TRBV5-1 CASSSLAGGRVDTQYF TGCGCCAGCAGCTCTCTAGCGGGGGGGCGTGTAGATACGCAGTATTTT
. TRBJ1-5 . TRBV19 CASRKQGTGPQHF TGTGCCAGTCGAAAACAGGGAACCGGGCCCCAGCATTTT
. TRBJ1-2 . TRBV5-1 CASSLVVGTHTPDGYTF TGCGCCAGCAGCTTGGTAGTGGGGACCCACACGCCTGATGGCTACACCTTC
. TRBJ1-5 . TRBV7-9 CASSLEHPGQPQHF TGTGCCAGCAGCTTAGAACACCCGGGTCAGCCCCAGCATTTT
. TRBJ2-4 TRBD1 TRBV5-1 CASSLTGTDKNIQYF TGCGCCAGCAGCTTGACCGGGACAGACAAAAACATTCAGTACTTC